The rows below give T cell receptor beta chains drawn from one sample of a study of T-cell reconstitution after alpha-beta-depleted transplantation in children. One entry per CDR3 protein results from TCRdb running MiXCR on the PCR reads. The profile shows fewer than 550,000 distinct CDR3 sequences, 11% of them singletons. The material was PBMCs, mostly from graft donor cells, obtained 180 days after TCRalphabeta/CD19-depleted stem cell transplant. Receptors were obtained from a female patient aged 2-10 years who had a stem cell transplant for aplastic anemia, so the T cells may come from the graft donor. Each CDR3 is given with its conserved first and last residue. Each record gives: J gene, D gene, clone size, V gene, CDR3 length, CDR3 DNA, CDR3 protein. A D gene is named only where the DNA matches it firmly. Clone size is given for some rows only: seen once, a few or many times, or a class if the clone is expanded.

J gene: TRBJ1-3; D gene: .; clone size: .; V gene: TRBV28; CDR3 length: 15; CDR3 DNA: TGTGCCAGCAGTTTCGCACCCTACCCTGGAAACACCATATATTTT; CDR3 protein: CASSFAPYPGNTIYF
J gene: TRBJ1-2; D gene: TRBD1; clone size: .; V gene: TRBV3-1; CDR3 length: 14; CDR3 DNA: TGTGCCAGCAGCCATTCGACAGGGCTATCGGGCTACACCTTC; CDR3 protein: CASSHSTGLSGYTF
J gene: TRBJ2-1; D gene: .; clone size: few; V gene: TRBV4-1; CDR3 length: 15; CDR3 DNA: TGCGCCAGCAGCCCGAGCGGGTGGTCCTACAATGAGCAGTTCTTC; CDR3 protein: CASSPSGWSYNEQFF
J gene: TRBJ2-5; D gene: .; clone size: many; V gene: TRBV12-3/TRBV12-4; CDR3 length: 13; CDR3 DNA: TGTGCCAGCAGTTTTCTAGATAGAGAGACCCAGTACTTC; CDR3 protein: CASSFLDRETQYF
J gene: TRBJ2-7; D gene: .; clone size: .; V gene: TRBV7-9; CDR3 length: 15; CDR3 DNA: TGTGCCAGCAGCCACACACCCGGGGACCCCTACGAGCAGTACTTC; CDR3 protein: CASSHTPGDPYEQYF
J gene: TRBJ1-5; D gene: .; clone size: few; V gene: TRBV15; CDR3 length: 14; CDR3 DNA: TGTGCCACCAGCGGTGGACACCCCAATCAGCCCCAGCATTTT; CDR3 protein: CATSGGHPNQPQHF
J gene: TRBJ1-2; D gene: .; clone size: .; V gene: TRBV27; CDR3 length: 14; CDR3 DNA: TGTGCCAGCAGTTTATGGGGGACTGACTATGGCTACACCTTC; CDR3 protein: CASSLWGTDYGYTF
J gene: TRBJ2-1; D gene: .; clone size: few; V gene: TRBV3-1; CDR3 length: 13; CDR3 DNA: TGTGCCAGCAGCCATCGAGGGATTAATGAGCAGTTCTTC; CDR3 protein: CASSHRGINEQFF
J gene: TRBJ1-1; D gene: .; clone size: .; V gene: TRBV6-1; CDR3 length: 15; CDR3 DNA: TGTGCCAGCAGTACCCTTAGGGGGGGAGAGGCTGAAGCTTTCTTT; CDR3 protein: CASSTLRGGEAEAFF
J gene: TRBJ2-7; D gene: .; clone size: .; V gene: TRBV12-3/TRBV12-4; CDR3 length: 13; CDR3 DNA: TGTGCCAGCAGTTTGCCACCCGTCCGCGAGCAGTACTTC; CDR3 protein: CASSLPPVREQYF
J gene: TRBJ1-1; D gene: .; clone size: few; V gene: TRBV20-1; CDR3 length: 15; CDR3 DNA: TGCAGTGCTCGACACTTAAGACATATGAACACTGAAGCTTTCTTT; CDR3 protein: CSARHLRHMNTEAFF
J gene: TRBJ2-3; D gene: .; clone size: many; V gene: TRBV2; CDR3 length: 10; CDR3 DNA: TGTGCCAGCTTAACAGATACGCAGTATTTT; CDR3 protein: CASLTDTQYF
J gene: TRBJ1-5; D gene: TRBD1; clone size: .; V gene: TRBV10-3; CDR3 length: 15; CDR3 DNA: TGTGCCATCAGTGACCAGGGGGATAGCAATCAGCCCCAGCATTTT; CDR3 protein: CAISDQGDSNQPQHF
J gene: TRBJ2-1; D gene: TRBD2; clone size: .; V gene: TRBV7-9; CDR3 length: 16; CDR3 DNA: TGTGCCAGCAGCTTAGTCGGGGCGGGAGTCCACAATGAGCAGTTCTTC; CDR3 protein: CASSLVGAGVHNEQFF
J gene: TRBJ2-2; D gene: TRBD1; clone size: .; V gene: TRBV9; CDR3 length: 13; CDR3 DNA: TGTGCCAGCAGCGGACAGGGGAGTGGGGAGCTGTTTTTT; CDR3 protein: CASSGQGSGELFF
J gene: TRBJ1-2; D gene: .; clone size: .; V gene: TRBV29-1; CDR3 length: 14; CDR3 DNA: TGCAGCGTTGAAGATCGTGGGAGCCGCTATGGCTACACCTTC; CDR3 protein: CSVEDRGSRYGYTF
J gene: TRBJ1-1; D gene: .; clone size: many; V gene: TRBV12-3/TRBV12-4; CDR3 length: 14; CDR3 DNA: TGTGCCAGCAGCGAGGGACACCAGAACACTGAAGCTTTCTTT; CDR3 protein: CASSEGHQNTEAFF
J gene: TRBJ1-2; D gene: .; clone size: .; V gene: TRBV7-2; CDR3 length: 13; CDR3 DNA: TGTGCCAGCAGCTTAAATGGGTTACGTGGCTACACCTTC; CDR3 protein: CASSLNGLRGYTF
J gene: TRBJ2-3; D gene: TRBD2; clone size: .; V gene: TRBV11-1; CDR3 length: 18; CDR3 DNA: TGTGCCAGCAGCCCCCCGAATATACGGGAGGCCGCACGTGATACGCAGTATTTT; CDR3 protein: CASSPPNIREAARDTQYF
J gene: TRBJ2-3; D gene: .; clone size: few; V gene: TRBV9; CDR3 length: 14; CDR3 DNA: TGTGCCAGCAGCGGGATAAGTGGGGCCCATACGCAGTATTTT; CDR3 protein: CASSGISGAHTQYF
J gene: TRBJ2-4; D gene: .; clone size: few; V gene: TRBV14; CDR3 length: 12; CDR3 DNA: TGTGCCAGCAGCCACCTCAGGGGCATTCAGTACTTC; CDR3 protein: CASSHLRGIQYF
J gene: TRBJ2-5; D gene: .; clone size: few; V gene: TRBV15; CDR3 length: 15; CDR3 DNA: TGTGCCACCAGCAGAGCCTCCGGACGGACGGAGACCCAGTACTTC; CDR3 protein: CATSRASGRTETQYF
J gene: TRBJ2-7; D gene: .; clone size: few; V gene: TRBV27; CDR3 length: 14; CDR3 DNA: TGTGCCAGCAGTCCAAGACCCGACAGCTACGAGCAGTACTTC; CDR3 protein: CASSPRPDSYEQYF
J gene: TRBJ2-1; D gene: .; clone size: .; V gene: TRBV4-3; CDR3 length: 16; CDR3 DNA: TGCGCCAGCAGCCTCGGGACCAGAGGAACCTACAATGAGCAGTTCTTC; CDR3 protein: CASSLGTRGTYNEQFF
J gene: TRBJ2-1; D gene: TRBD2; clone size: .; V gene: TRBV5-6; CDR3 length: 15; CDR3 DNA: TGTGCCAGCACCCTAGCGGGATCTTTTCGGAATGAGCAGTTCTTC; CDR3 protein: CASTLAGSFRNEQFF
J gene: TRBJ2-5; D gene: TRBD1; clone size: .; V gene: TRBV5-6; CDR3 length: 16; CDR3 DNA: TGTGCCAGCAGCTTAAAGACAGGGGCCTTCCAAGAGACCCAGTACTTC; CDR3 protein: CASSLKTGAFQETQYF
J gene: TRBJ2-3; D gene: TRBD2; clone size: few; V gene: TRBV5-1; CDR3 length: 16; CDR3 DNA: TGCGCCAGCAGCTTGCGGGTAGCGGGAAACACAGATACGCAGTATTTT; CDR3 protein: CASSLRVAGNTDTQYF
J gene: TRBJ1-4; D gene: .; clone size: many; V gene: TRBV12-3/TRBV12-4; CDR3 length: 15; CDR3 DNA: TGTGCCAGCAGCCCGGTTATGTCAACTAATGAAAAACTGTTTTTT; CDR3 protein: CASSPVMSTNEKLFF
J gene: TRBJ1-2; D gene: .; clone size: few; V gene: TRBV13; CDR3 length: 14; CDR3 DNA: TGTGCCAGCAGCCCGACTTACGCGGGCTATGGCTACACCTTC; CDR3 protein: CASSPTYAGYGYTF
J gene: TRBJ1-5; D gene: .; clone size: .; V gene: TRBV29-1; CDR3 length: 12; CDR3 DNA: TGCAGCGTGGCCCAGGGGACTCAGCCCCAGCATTTT; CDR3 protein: CSVAQGTQPQHF
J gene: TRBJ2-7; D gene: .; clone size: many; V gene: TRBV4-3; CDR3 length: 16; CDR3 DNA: TGCGCCAGCAGCCAAGATGGGTCCCAGGAACGACGCGAGCAGTACTTC; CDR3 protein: CASSQDGSQERREQYF
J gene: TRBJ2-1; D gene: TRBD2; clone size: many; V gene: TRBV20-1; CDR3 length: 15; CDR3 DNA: TGCAGTGCTTCAGCGGGAGCGAGCTCCTACAATGAGCAGTTCTTC; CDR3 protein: CSASAGASSYNEQFF
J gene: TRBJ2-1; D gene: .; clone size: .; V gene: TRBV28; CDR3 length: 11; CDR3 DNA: TGTGCCAGCAGTTTATTTAGCCTTCAGTTCTTC; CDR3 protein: CASSLFSLQFF
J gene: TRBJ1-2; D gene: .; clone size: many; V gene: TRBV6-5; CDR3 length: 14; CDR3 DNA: TGTGCCAGCAGCCCCGACAGGCGCAACTATGGCTACACCTTC; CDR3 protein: CASSPDRRNYGYTF
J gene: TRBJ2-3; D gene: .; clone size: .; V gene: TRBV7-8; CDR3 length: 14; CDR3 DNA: TGTGCCACGACCGACCCGGGTAGCACAGATACGCAGTATTTT; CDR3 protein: CATTDPGSTDTQYF
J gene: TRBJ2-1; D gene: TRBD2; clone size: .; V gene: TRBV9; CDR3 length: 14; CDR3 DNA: TGTGCCAGCAGTCTAGCGGGACGCGAGAAGGAGCAGTTCTTC; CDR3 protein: CASSLAGREKEQFF
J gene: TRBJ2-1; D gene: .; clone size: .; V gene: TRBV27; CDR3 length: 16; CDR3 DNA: TGTGCCAGCAGTTTATCTTTCCCCTCTACCAACAATGAGCAGTTCTTC; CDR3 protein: CASSLSFPSTNNEQFF
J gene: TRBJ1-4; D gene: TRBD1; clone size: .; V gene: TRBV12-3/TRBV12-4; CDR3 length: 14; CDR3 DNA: TGTGCCAGCAGTACCGGGACAGGGCACGAAAAACTGTTTTTT; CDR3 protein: CASSTGTGHEKLFF
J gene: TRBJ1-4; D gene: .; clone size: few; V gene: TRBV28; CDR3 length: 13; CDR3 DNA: TGTGCCAGCAGTTTCCGGACGGGGGAAAAACTGTTTTTT; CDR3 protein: CASSFRTGEKLFF
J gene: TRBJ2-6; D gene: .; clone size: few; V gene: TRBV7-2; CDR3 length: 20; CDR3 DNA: TGTGCCAGCAGTTACCGGATATCCGAGTTACGTTTCTCAGGGGCCAACGTCCTGACTTTC; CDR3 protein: CASSYRISELRFSGANVLTF
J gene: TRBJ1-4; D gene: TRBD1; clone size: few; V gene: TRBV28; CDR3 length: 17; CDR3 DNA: TGTGCCAGCAGTTTAGCGGAGTCCACAGGGGGAAAGGAAAAACTGTTTTTT; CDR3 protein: CASSLAESTGGKEKLFF
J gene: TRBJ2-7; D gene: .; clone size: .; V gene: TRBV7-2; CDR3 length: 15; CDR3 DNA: TGTGCCAGCAGCCCCCCATCACCCCTGTCCTACGAGCAGTACTTC; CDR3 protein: CASSPPSPLSYEQYF
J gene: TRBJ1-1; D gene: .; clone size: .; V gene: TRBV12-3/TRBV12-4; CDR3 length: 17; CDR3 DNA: TGTGCCAGCAGTTTAGCTGGGAGGGGAGCCGGGGGCACTGAAGCTTTCTTT; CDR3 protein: CASSLAGRGAGGTEAFF
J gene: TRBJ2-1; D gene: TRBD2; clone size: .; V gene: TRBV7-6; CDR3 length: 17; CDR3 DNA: TGTGCCAGCAGCTTACTCTCTCCGGGACTAGTAATTTATGAGCAGTTCTTC; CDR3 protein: CASSLLSPGLVIYEQFF